This T cell receptor (beta chain) comes out of a study of Ad26.COV2.S vaccination and SARS-CoV-2 variants. The method was immunoSEQ multiplex PCR; TCRdb's version includes in-frame clones alone and lacks a portion of them. The repertoire holds approximately 480,000 clones, with around 88% as singletons. The CDR3 spans 18 residues. Trimming took 5 bases from V and 2 from J, leaving 22 bases between them. Germline CDR1 MDHEN, CDR2 SYDVKM. The treatment is: around 19 received Ad26.COV2.S at low or high dose, single or two shots; five or six received placebo; per-sample allocation not given. Sample collection was performed on day 63 after the first vaccine or placebo injection.

This sequence was found in a person aged 18-60 years who received the Ad26.COV2.S COVID-19 vaccine or a placebo. The chain links TRBV28 to TRBJ1-5, with D unresolved. The sequencing here drew on peripheral blood, taken in a trial of Ad26.COV2.S vaccine versus placebo. The CDR3 protein is CASSLTPSNGLGNQPQHF. In DNA form, the CDR3 reads TGTGCCAGCAGTCTCACCCCTTCGAACGGACTAGGCAATCAGCCCCAGCATTTT.